This entry lists 27 T cell receptor beta chains sequenced from one sample in a study of shared clonotypes between healthy human individuals. TCRdb's copy holds only in-frame clones and misses some; the assay was immunoSEQ multiplex PCR. The repertoire holds around 2.5 million clones, with 80% to 95% as singletons. What was sequenced was naive CD4+ T cells from PBMCs. Subset here: CD45RA+ positively selected. All receptors come from a man between 18 and 35 years old in good health. Some clones in this sample may be carry-over from other donors' samples.

This rearrangement joins TRBV28 to TRBJ1-2; no clear D gene. CDR1 and CDR2 (germline): MDHEN, SYDVKM. Trimming stripped 10 bases from V and 2 bases from J, with 17 bases between. CDR3 length: 14 residues. CDR3 in DNA: TGTGCCACATCCCCCCCTGGAGAGAACTATGGCTACACCTTC. Protein: CATSPPGENYGYTF.

This chain's CDR3 is CASSLLAGVQETQYF. CDR3 sequence (DNA): TGTGCCAGCAGCTTATTGGCGGGAGTACAAGAGACCCAGTACTTC. The rearrangement links TRBV7-3 to TRBJ2-5, with 7 bases that match TRBD2. Losses at the gene ends were 2 bases for V and 2 bases for J; bases not matched to a gene: 5. Germline CDR1 SGHTA, CDR2 FQGTGA. CDR3 size: 15 residues.

The rearrangement links TRBV27 to TRBJ2-3; no firm D call. Trimming stripped 2 bases from V and 6 bases from J, with 12 bases between. Germline-derived CDR1 and CDR2 are MNHEY and SMNVEV (reference sequence). The CDR3 is 14 residues long. CDR3 loop: CASSLKVVGDTQYF. The CDR3 DNA is TGTGCCAGCAGTTTAAAAGTCGTTGGTGATACGCAGTATTTT.

This clone showed up just once. The V call is TRBV5-1, the J call TRBJ1-3; no definite D call. The CDR3 is made up of 14 amino acids. Germline values: CDR1 SGHRS, CDR2 YFSETQ. Deletions cut 0 bases from V and 4 bases from J, with 8 bases between. CDR3 amino acids: CASSLDVWGNTIYF. The CDR3 bases are TGCGCCAGCAGCTTGGATGTCTGGGGAAACACCATATATTTT. Combining the CDR3 with reference TRBV5-1 and TRBJ1-3 gives the whole variable domain KAGVTQTPRYLIKTRGQQVTLSCSPISGHRSVSWYQQTPGQGLQFLFEYFSETQRNKGNFPGRFSGRQFSNSRSEMNVSTLELGDSALYLCASSLDVWGNTIYFGEGSWLTVV.

This clone was observed a single time. Distinct nucleotide sequences in the sample also encode this CDR3. The chain carries TRBV9 and TRBJ1-2; no definite D call. Trimming removed 2 bases from V and 2 bases from J, with 1 base in between. CDR1 and CDR2 (germline): SGDLS, YYNGEE. The CDR3 loop spans 11 amino acids. This chain's CDR3 is CASSVNYGYTF. CDR3 nucleotide sequence: TGTGCCAGCAGCGTGAACTATGGCTACACCTTC.

V usage is TRBV6-6 and J usage is TRBJ2-3; D is perhaps TRBD1 (6 bases). Germline CDR1 and CDR2: MNHNY and SVGAGI (reference sequence). This CDR3 contains 15 residues. V lost 6 bases and J 0 bases, leaving 13 bases between the germline ends. CDR3 in amino acids: CASRQGARSTDTQYF. CDR3 in DNA: TGTGCCAGCAGACAGGGAGCCCGGAGCACAGATACGCAGTATTTT.

CDR3 sequence reads: CASSLVGPGAEAFF. CDR3 coding DNA: TGTGCCAGCAGCTTGGTCGGCCCGGGCGCTGAAGCTTTCTTT. J is TRBJ1-1 and V is TRBV5-8; D not resolved. V was pared by 0 bases and J by 6 bases, with 12 bases between. Per germline, CDR1 SGHTS and CDR2 YDEGEE. The CDR3 consists of 14 residues.

V gene TRBV7-3 combines with J gene TRBJ2-1, with a tentative D call TRBD1 (6 bases). Germline lookup yields CDR1 SGHTA and CDR2 FQGTGA. The CDR3 runs to 15 residues. The ends were cut back, 5 bases at V and 10 bases at J, with 21 bases in the middle. The CDR3 sequence: CASSPQGLSSLEQFF. For the CDR3, the DNA is TGTGCCAGCAGCCCACAGGGCCTTAGTTCCCTCGAGCAGTTCTTC.

The DNA of the CDR3 is TGCGCCAGCAGCCCTGGACTGAATAATCAGCCCCAGCATTTT. Residues: CASSPGLNNQPQHF. The genes are TRBV5-1 and TRBJ1-5; D not certain. This CDR3 is 14 amino acids long. Germline lookup yields CDR1 SGHRS and CDR2 YFSETQ. V dropped 4 bases and J dropped 4 bases, with 12 bases sitting between them. The entire variable domain, with the rest obtained from reference TRBV5-1 and TRBJ1-5, is as follows: KAGVTQTPRYLIKTRGQQVTLSCSPISGHRSVSWYQQTPGQGLQFLFEYFSETQRNKGNFPGRFSGRQFSNSRSEMNVSTLELGDSALYLCASSPGLNNQPQHFGDGTRLSIL.

This chain joins TRBV11-2 and TRBJ2-5, with TRBD1 identical over 8 bases. The germline CDR1 and CDR2 sequences are SGHAT and FQNNGV. V was pared by 3 bases and J by 6 bases, with 6 bases of the junction left unmatched. CDR3 length: 14 residues. CDR3 DNA: TGTGCCAGCAGCTTCACCGGGACAGGACAGACCCAGTACTTC. Protein sequence: CASSFTGTGQTQYF.

V and J are TRBV19 and TRBJ2-6; tentative D call: TRBD1 (6 bases). Germline loops: CDR1 LNHDA, CDR2 SQIVND (reference sequence). The V end was cut by 0 bases, the J end by 2 bases, with 11 bases between. There are 17 residues in the CDR3. CDR3 region: CASSIDRRGTGANVLTF. The CDR3 DNA reads as TGTGCCAGTAGTATAGATCGTAGGGGGACTGGGGCCAACGTCCTGACTTTC.

This chain uses TRBV2 with TRBJ2-1; 9 bases are shared with TRBD2. Germline V gene lookup returns CDR1 SNHLY and CDR2 FYNNEI. The V gene end was trimmed by 6 bases and the J gene end by 13 bases; junction bases not matched to a gene: 7. The CDR3 has 12 residues. The CDR3 spells CASSREREVQFF. The CDR3 DNA reads TGTGCCAGCAGCCGTGAGCGGGAGGTCCAGTTCTTC.

The chain links TRBV7-9 to TRBJ2-3; D possibly corresponds to TRBD1 (5 bases). CDR1 and CDR2 from the germline V gene are SEHNR and FQNEAQ (reference sequence). This CDR3 spans 16 amino acids. V lost 2 bases and J 2 bases, leaving 14 bases between the germline ends. The DNA for the CDR3 is TGTGCCAGCAGCTTAATACCAGGGTCTTACACAGATACGCAGTATTTT. This encodes CASSLIPGSYTDTQYF.

V and J are TRBV4-2 and TRBJ2-3; 9 bases fit TRBD2. V lost 4 bases to trimming and J lost 7 bases; unmatched junction nucleotides: 15. The CDR3 is 17 residues long. Germline V gives CDR1 LGHNA, CDR2 YNFKEQ. CDR3 sequence: CASSPSRLLAGGNTQYF. CDR3 sequence (DNA): TGTGCCAGCAGCCCCTCCCGACTACTAGCGGGCGGAAATACGCAGTATTTT.

This clone has only one observation. The chain recombines TRBV6-5 with TRBJ2-7; 9 bases agree with TRBD1. This CDR3 has 15 amino acids. CDR1 MNHEY and CDR2 SVGAGI come from the germline V gene. J gave up 7 bases and V 5 bases, and 12 bases lay outside the gene matches. The CDR3 nucleotides are TGTGCCAGCAGTCTCGGGGGACAGGGCCCGTCGGAGCAGTACTTC. Translated, it gives CASSLGGQGPSEQYF.

The genes are TRBV7-3 and TRBJ2-2, with TRBD2 identical over 8 bases. The junction had 8 bases not matched to a gene; V was cut back by 3 bases and J by 5 bases. The CDR3 sequence is 16 residues long. Germline V gene sequence: CDR1 SGHTA, CDR2 FQGTGA. The CDR3 is CASSLGLGGRTGELFF. CDR3 DNA sequence: TGTGCCAGCAGCTTGGGACTAGGCGGTCGGACCGGGGAGCTGTTTTTT.

The genes are TRBV10-3 and TRBJ1-4, with D unresolved. The CDR3 extends over 13 amino acids. The germline gives CDR1 ENHRY, CDR2 SYGVKD. With 2 bases removed from V and 8 bases from J, the gap between germline ends came to 9 bases. The CDR3 nucleotides are TGTGCCATCAGTGAGGGCGTGGAAGAAAAACTGTTTTTT. Protein sequence: CAISEGVEEKLFF.

The J gene is TRBJ2-7, the V gene TRBV5-4; 9 nucleotides align to TRBD2. V lost 3 bases and J lost 2; bases outside the gene matches: 3. There are 14 residues in the CDR3. Per germline, CDR1 SGHNT and CDR2 YYREEE (reference sequence). CDR3 DNA: TGTGCCAGCAGCTCAGCGGGAGGCCCCTACGAGCAGTACTTC. Protein: CASSSAGGPYEQYF.

The chain carries TRBV6-1 and TRBJ1-5; 7 nucleotides line up with TRBD1. The V segment lost 6 bases and the J segment 5 bases; nucleotides outside the gene matches: 7. Germline CDR1 MNHNS, CDR2 SASEGT. This CDR3 has 14 residues. The CDR3: CASSDAGGYQPQHF. The CDR3 DNA follows: TGTGCCAGCAGCGATGCAGGGGGGTATCAGCCCCAGCATTTT.

The chain uses TRBV5-6 and TRBJ2-5, with 7 bases lining up with TRBD1. CDR3 size: 15 residues. CDR1 is SGHDT, CDR2 YYEEEE, per germline. With 4 bases clipped from V and 4 bases from J, the junction kept 10 bases outside the gene matches. CDR3 residues: CASSLWTGWGETQYF. CDR3 sequence (DNA): TGTGCCAGCAGCCTGTGGACAGGATGGGGAGAGACCCAGTACTTC.

V usage is TRBV27 and J usage is TRBJ2-2; 7 bases are a match to TRBD1. Germline CDR1 reads MNHEY; CDR2 reads SMNVEV (reference sequence). This CDR3 comprises 13 residues. Losses at the gene ends were 8 bases for V and 7 bases for J; bases not matched to a gene: 7. The CDR3 spells CASSSRQGGELFF. The CDR3 nucleotides are TGTGCCAGCTCCTCAAGACAGGGCGGGGAGCTGTTTTTT.

The chain uses TRBV14 and TRBJ2-1, with TRBD2 identical over 7 bases. The CDR3 contains 13 residues. CDR1 is SGHDN and CDR2 is FVKESK in the germline V gene. The V gene end was trimmed by 4 bases and the J gene end by 9 bases; junction bases not matched to a gene: 6. The CDR3 sequence: CASSPGPGGEQFF. CDR3 in DNA: TGTGCCAGCAGCCCGGGACCGGGAGGTGAGCAGTTCTTC. The full variable domain, with the rest looked up from reference TRBV14 and TRBJ2-1, is EAGVTQFPSHSVIEKGQTVTLRCDPISGHDNLYWYRRVMGKEIKFLLHFVKESKQDESGMPNNRFLAERTGGTYSTLKVQPAELEDSGVYFCASSPGPGGEQFFGPGTRLTVL.

Note on this clone: This same CDR3 is encoded by further DNA sequences in the sample. The chain carries TRBV5-1 and TRBJ2-7; D might be TRBD2 (6 bases). This CDR3 has 14 amino acids. Germline V CDR1 and CDR2: SGHRS, YFSETQ. Trimming removed 1 base from V and 1 base from J, with 9 bases in between. CDR3 sequence: CASSLSGGSYEQYF. CDR3 coding DNA: TGCGCCAGCAGCTTGTCTGGGGGGTCCTACGAGCAGTACTTC. The full variable domain, with the rest looked up from reference TRBV5-1 and TRBJ2-7, is KAGVTQTPRYLIKTRGQQVTLSCSPISGHRSVSWYQQTPGQGLQFLFEYFSETQRNKGNFPGRFSGRQFSNSRSEMNVSTLELGDSALYLCASSLSGGSYEQYFGPGTRLTVT.

This clone was recorded once. The chain is built from TRBV29-1 and TRBJ2-7; 9 bases are shared with TRBD2. Germline CDR1 and CDR2: SQVTM and ANQGSEA. The J segment lost 2 bases and the V segment lost 7 bases, leaving 12 bases of the junction unmatched. CDR3 length: 15 amino acids. The CDR3 reads CSAKGRLAAPYEQYF. CDR3 sequence (DNA): TGCAGCGCCAAGGGGAGACTAGCGGCCCCCTACGAGCAGTACTTC.

This sequence joins TRBV6-1 and TRBJ1-4; 7 bases agree with TRBD1. From germline, CDR1 is MNHNS and CDR2 SASEGT. Germline trimming cut 6 bases from V and 2 bases from J; bases unmatched to any gene: 9. The CDR3 consists of 16 residues. The CDR3 is CASRESSGGTNEKLFF. The CDR3, as DNA: TGTGCCAGCAGGGAATCCTCAGGGGGGACTAATGAAAAACTGTTTTTT.

This clone was detected only once. This rearrangement joins TRBV5-8 to TRBJ2-5; 10 nucleotides agree with TRBD2. Germline trimming cut 4 bases from V and 0 bases from J; bases unmatched to any gene: 6. The germline gives CDR1 SGHTS, CDR2 YDEGEE. This CDR3 has 16 amino acids. Written as DNA, the CDR3 is TGTGCCAGCAGCACGGGAGCGGGAGGGAACCAAGAGACCCAGTACTTC. This encodes CASSTGAGGNQETQYF.

The gene calls are TRBV9 and TRBJ2-2; D is unclear. The V gene's germline CDR1 is SGDLS and CDR2 YYNGEE. The length of the CDR3 is 14 residues. Trimming took off 3 bases at V and 3 bases at J, with 9 bases between the two ends. In nucleotides, the CDR3 is TGTGCCAGCAGCGCCTCTGCACACACCGGGGAGCTGTTTTTT. Amino acids: CASSASAHTGELFF. The full variable domain, its missing parts supplied by reference TRBV9 and TRBJ2-2, is DSGVTQTPKHLITATGQRVTLRCSPRSGDLSVYWYQQSLDQGLQFLIQYYNGEERAKGNILERFSAQQFPDLHSELNLSSLELGDSALYFCASSASAHTGELFFGEGSRLTVL.